This T cell receptor beta chain was documented in a study of cytomegalovirus exposure and HLA in healthy donors. Study-level background: From about 200 million T cells, an earlier analysis saw roughly 110 million unique TCR beta sequences.

The PCR ran on 60 Vbeta and 13 Jbeta primers. Generated by immunoSEQ multiplex PCR, the TCRdb table keeps only in-frame clones and is missing some. The sample shows 200,000 or so clones, about 70% of them seen only once. In this sample, this clone turned up a few times. CDR1 SGHTA and CDR2 FQGNSA come from the germline V gene. The CDR3 sequence is 14 residues long. V was clipped by 1 base and J by 6 bases; unmatched bases: 2. Sampled while nominally healthy, donors likely had unrecorded immune exposures. The source is a man aged 40-55 years in good health and CMV-seropositive. The material sequenced was PBMCs. The rearrangement uses TRBV7-2 and TRBJ2-5; 10 bases fit TRBD1. The CDR3 region is CASSLGQGAKTQYF. The CDR3 nucleotides are TGTGCCAGCAGCTTAGGACAGGGGGCGAAGACCCAGTACTTC.